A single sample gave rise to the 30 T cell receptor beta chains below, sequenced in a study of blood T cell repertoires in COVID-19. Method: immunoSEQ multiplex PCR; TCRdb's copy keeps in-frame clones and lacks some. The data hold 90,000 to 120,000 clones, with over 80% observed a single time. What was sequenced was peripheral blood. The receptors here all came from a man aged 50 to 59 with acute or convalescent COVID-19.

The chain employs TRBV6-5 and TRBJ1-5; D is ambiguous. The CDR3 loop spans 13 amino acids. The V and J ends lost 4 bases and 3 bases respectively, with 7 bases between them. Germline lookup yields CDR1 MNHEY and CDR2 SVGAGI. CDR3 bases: TGTGCCAGCAGTTTGGGCGTCAATCAGCCCCAGCATTTT. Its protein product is CASSLGVNQPQHF.

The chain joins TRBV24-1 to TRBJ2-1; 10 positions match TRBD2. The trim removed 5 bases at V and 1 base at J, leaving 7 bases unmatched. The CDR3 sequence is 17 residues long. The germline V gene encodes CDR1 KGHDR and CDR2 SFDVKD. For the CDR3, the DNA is TGTGCCACCAGTGTTAGGACTAGCGGATCGTCCTACAATGAGCAGTTCTTC. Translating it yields CATSVRTSGSSYNEQFF.

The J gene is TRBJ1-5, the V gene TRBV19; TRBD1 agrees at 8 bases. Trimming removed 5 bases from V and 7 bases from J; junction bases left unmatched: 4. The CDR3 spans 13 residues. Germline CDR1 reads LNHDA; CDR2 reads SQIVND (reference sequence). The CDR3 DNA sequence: TGTGCCAGTAGTTCACAGGGGGGACAGCCCCAGCATTTT. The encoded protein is CASSSQGGQPQHF. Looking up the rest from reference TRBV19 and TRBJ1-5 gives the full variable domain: DGGITQSPKYLFRKEGQNVTLSCEQNLNHDAMYWYRQDPGQGLRLIYYSQIVNDFQKGDIAEGYSVSREKKESFPLTVTSAQKNPTAFYLCASSSQGGQPQHFGDGTRLSIL.

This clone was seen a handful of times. This chain's CDR3 is CASSYTRPNTGELFF. The CDR3 nucleotides are TGTGCCAGCAGTTACACCAGGCCGAACACCGGGGAGCTGTTTTTT. The chain carries TRBV6-5 and TRBJ2-2; D not resolved. The CDR3 covers 15 residues. Germline-derived CDR1 and CDR2 are MNHEY and SVGAGI. V gave up 2 bases and J gave up 0 bases, with 7 bases separating them.

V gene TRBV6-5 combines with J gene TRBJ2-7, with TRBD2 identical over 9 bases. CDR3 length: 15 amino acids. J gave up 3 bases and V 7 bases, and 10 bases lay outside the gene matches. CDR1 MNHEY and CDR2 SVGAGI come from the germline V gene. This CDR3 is CASTSGPSGIYEQYF. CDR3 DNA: TGTGCCAGCACCTCGGGGCCTAGCGGGATCTACGAGCAGTACTTC.

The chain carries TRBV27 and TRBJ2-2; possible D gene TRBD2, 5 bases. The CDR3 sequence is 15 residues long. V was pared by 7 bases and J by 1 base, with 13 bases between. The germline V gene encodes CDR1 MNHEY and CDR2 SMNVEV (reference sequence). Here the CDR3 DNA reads TGTGCCAGCAAATCGCTCCGGGAGAACACCGGGGAGCTGTTTTTT. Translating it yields CASKSLRENTGELFF.

In DNA form, the CDR3 reads TGTGCCAGCAGTTTATACGGCGAGCAGTACTTC. It yields the protein CASSLYGEQYF. J is TRBJ2-7 and V is TRBV28; D is undetermined. Deletions cut 1 base from V and 6 bases from J, with 4 bases between. Germline V gives CDR1 MDHEN, CDR2 SYDVKM. The CDR3 consists of 11 residues.

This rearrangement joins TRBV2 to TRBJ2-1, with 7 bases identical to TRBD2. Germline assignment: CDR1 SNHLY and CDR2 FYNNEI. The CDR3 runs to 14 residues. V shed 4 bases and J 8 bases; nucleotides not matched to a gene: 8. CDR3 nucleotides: TGTGCCAGCAGTGCCGGACTAGTTTTCTATGAGCAGTTCTTC. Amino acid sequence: CASSAGLVFYEQFF.

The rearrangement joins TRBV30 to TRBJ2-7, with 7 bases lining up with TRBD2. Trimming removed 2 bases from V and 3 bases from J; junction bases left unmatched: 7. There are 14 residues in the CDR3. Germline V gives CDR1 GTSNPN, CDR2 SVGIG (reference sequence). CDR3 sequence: CAWSPAGVIYEQYF. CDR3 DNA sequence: TGTGCCTGGAGTCCCGCGGGGGTCATCTACGAGCAGTACTTC.

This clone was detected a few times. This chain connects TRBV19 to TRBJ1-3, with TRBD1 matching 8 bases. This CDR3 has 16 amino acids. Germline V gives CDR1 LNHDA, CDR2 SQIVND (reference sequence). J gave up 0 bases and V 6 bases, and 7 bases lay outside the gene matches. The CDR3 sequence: CASSTRDRISGNTIYF. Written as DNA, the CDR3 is TGTGCCAGTAGCACCCGGGACAGGATCTCTGGAAACACCATATATTTT.

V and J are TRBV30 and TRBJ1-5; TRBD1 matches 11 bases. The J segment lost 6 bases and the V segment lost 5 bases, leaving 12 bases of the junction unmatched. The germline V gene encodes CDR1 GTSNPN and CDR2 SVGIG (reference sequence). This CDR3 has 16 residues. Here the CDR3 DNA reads TGTGCCTGGCCCAGGTCCGGGACAGGGGGTAGTCAGCCCCAGCATTTT. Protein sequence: CAWPRSGTGGSQPQHF.

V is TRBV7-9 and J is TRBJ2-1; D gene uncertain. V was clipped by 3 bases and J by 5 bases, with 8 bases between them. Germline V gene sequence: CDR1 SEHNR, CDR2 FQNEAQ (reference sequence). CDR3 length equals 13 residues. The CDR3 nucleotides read TGTGCCAGCAGCTTCGGCGGTCACAATGAGCAGTTCTTC. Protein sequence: CASSFGGHNEQFF.

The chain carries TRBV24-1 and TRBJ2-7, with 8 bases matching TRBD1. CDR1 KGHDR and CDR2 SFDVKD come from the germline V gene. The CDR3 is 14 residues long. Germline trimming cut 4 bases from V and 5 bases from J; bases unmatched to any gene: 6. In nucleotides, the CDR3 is TGTGCCACCAGTGACAGGGGGCGCGGTAACGAGCAGTACTTC. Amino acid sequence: CATSDRGRGNEQYF.

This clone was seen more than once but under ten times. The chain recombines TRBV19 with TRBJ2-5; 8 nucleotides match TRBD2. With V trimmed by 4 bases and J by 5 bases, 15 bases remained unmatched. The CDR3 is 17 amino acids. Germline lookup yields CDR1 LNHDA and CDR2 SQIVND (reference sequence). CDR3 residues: CASSTSASGSLLETQYF. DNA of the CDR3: TGTGCCAGTAGTACCTCAGCCAGCGGGAGCCTCCTGGAGACCCAGTACTTC.

CDR3 protein: CASSSRAGAPYEQYF. For the CDR3, the DNA is TGTGCCAGCAGTTCCCGAGCGGGAGCCCCCTACGAGCAGTACTTC. V usage is TRBV6-5 and J usage is TRBJ2-7, with 8 bases matching TRBD2. The germline CDR1 and CDR2 sequences are MNHEY and SVGAGI. The CDR3 totals 15 residues. After removal of 4 bases from V and 2 bases from J, the junction contained 7 bases not matched to a gene.

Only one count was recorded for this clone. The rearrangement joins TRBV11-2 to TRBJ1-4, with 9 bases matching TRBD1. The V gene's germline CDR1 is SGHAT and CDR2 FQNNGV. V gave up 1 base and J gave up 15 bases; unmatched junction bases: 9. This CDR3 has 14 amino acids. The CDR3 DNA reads TGTGCCAGCAGCTTAGGAGGGACAGGGTTTTCTGTGTTTTTT. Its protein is CASSLGGTGFSVFF.

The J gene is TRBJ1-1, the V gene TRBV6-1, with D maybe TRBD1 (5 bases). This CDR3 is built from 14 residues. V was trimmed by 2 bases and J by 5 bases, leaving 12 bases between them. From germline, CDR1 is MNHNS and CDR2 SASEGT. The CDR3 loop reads CASSEWGRETEAFF. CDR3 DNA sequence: TGTGCCAGCAGTGAATGGGGGAGGGAAACTGAAGCTTTCTTT.

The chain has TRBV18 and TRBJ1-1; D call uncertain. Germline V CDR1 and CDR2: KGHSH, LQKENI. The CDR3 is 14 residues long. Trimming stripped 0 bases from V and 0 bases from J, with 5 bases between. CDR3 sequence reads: CASSPPYMNTEAFF. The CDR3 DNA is TGTGCCAGCTCACCACCTTACATGAACACTGAAGCTTTCTTT.

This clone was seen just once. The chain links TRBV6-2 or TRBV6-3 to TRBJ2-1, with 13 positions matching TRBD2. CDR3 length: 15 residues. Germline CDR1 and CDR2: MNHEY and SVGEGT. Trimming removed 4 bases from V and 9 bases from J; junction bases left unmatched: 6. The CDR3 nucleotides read TGTGCCAGCAGTTTCGGACTAGCGGGAGTGGGTGAGCAGTTCTTC. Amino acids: CASSFGLAGVGEQFF.

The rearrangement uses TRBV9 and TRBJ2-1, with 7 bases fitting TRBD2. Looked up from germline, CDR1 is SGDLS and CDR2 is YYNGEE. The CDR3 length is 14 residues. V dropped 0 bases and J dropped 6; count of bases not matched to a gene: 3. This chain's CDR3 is CASSVVTGGNEQFF. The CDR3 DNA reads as TGTGCCAGCAGCGTAGTAACGGGAGGCAATGAGCAGTTCTTC.

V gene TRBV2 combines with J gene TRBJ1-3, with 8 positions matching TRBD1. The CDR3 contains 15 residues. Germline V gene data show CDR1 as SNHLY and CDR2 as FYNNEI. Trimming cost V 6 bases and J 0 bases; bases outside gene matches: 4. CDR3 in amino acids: CASRGQGISGNTIYF. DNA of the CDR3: TGTGCCAGCAGAGGACAGGGCATCTCTGGAAACACCATATATTTT.

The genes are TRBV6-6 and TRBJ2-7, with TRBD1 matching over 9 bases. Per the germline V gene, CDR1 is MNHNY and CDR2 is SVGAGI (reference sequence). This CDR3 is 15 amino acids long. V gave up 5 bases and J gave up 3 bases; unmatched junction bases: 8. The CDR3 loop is CASSPGRQGGYEQYF. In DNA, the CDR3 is TGTGCCAGCAGTCCGGGTCGACAGGGGGGCTACGAGCAGTACTTC.

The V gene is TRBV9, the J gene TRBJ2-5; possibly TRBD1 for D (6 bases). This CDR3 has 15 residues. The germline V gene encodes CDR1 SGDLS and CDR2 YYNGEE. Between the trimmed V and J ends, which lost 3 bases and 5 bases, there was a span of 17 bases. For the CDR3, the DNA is TGTGCCAGCAGCGCCATGGGGACACTTCAGGAGACCCAGTACTTC. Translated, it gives CASSAMGTLQETQYF.

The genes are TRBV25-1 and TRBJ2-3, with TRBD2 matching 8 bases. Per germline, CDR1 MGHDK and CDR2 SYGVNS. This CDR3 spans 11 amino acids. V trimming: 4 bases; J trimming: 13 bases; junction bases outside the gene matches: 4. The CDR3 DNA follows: TGTGCCAGCAGTGTGGGGACTAGGGAGTATTTT. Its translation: CASSVGTREYF.

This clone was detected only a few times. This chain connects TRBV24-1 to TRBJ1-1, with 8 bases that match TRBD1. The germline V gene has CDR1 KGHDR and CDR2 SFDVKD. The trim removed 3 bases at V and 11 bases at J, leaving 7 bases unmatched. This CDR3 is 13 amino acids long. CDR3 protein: CATSDGDRRAAFF. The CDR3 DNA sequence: TGTGCCACCAGTGATGGGGACAGGCGTGCCGCTTTCTTT.

CDR3 DNA: TGTGCCAGCAGCTTTCTACGCACAGATACGCAGTATTTT. Amino acids: CASSFLRTDTQYF. The chain joins TRBV7-8 to TRBJ2-3; D not resolved. Trimming stripped 3 bases from V and 1 base from J, with 5 bases between. Per the germline V gene, CDR1 is SGHVS and CDR2 is FQNEAQ. CDR3 length equals 13 residues.

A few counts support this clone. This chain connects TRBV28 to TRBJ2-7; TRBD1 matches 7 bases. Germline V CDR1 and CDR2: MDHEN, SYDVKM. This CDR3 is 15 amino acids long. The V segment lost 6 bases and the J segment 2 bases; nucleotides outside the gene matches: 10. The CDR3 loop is CASSPAPGQPYEQYF. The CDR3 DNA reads TGTGCCAGCAGCCCCGCCCCGGGACAGCCCTACGAGCAGTACTTC.

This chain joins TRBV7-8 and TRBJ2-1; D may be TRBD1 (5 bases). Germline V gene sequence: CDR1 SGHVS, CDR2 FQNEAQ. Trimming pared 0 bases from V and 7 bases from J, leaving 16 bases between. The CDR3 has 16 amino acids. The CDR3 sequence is CASSLALQGSYNEQFF. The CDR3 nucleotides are TGTGCCAGCAGCTTAGCGCTCCAGGGATCGTATAATGAGCAGTTCTTC.

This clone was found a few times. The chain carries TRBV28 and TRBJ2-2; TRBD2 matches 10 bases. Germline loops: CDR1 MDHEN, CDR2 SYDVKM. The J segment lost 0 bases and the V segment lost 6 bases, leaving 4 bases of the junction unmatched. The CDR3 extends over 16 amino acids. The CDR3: CASRTSGVSNTGELFF. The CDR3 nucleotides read TGTGCCAGCAGAACTAGCGGGGTCTCGAACACCGGGGAGCTGTTTTTT. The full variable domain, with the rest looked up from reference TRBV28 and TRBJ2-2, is DVKVTQSSRYLVKRTGEKVFLECVQDMDHENMFWYRQDPGLGLRLIYFSYDVKMKEKGDIPEGYSVSREKKERFSLILESASTNQTSMYLCASRTSGVSNTGELFFGEGSRLTVL.

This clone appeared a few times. This CDR3 is CASSDLAGEAETQYF. The CDR3 region has the DNA TGTGCCAGCAGCGATTTAGCGGGAGAGGCGGAGACCCAGTACTTC. The chain joins TRBV6-2 or TRBV6-3 to TRBJ2-5, with 9 positions matching TRBD2. The CDR3 spans 15 residues. Per germline, CDR1 MNHEY and CDR2 SVGEGT. J was trimmed by 5 bases and V by 6 bases; bases with no gene match: 10.